The rows below give T cell receptor beta chains drawn from one sample of a study of identical twins. In TCRdb, the 5' RACE reads were re-called with MiXCR into one record per CDR3 protein. The sample gives around 680,000 distinct CDR3 sequences, about 9.4% of which show up once; 0.75% to 1% is in the top ten. This sample was shared with a second study, whose subject was yellow fever vaccine responses in identical twins.

The sample consisted of PBMCs. The receptors were sampled from a woman between 18 and 29 years old in good health. Each CDR3 is given with its conserved first and last residue.

V: TRBV7-9
J: TRBJ2-7
CDR3: CASSSGTGEGDYEQYF

V: TRBV7-2
J: TRBJ2-5
CDR3: CASSSWTGEETQYF

V: TRBV5-1
J: TRBJ2-3
CDR3: CASSLKTEQYF

V: TRBV20-1
J: TRBJ2-3
CDR3: CSARYGGPPDTQYF

V: TRBV6-5
J: TRBJ2-1
CDR3: CASKLASNGEQFF

V: TRBV20-1
J: TRBJ2-5
CDR3: CRARVVRQSETQYF

V: TRBV11-3
J: TRBJ2-5
CDR3: CASSLDLSEPRDQYF

V: TRBV3-1
J: TRBJ2-5
CDR3: CASSQASSQETQYF

V: TRBV9
J: TRBJ2-3
CDR3: CASSAGGAQGGTQYF

V: TRBV3-1
J: TRBJ2-2
CDR3: CASCQGGVSSGGNTGELFF

V: TRBV4-2
J: TRBJ2-7
CDR3: CASSQGRSSYEQYF

V: TRBV7-6
J: TRBJ2-2
CDR3: CASSLAKSGELFF

V: TRBV6-2/TRBV6-3
J: TRBJ2-3
CDR3: CASSYRGSGTADTQYF

V: TRBV7-3
J: TRBJ2-1
CDR3: CASSSSGGAAYNEQFF

V: TRBV19
J: TRBJ1-5
CDR3: CASRPRGQPQHF

V: TRBV6-2/TRBV6-3
J: TRBJ2-5
CDR3: CASSWTTYQETQYF